This TCR beta chain was sequenced in a study of blood T cell repertoires in COVID-19 (dated by TCRdb to the early 2020s). Regarding the study in general: The collaborator samples originated in the United States, Italy and Spain and spanned the acute and convalescent phases of COVID-19. The repertoires were made available in a free public database intended to serve as a resource for research on the immune response to SARS-CoV-2. Subjects who had been exposed to COVID-19, were actively infected with it, or had recovered from it provided the deeply sampled blood TCRbeta repertoires that made up the dataset. The prospective study material was composed of cDNA or gDNA derived from T cells, B-cell-depleted T cells, or PBMCs. Samples were obtained from the ongoing ImmuneRACE study (first 160 participants) and from approximately 1,200 subjects provided by 6 global collaborators. Sample metadata almost always included a de-identified subject ID, COVID-19 status, age in years and sex. HLA class I and class II types, where available, came from metadata supplied by the sample provider rather than from assay-based typing.

In the case of this clone: Its target antigen remains unknown. Qualities for individual bases were not recorded, and no much larger clone is one base off.

Collaborating institutions collected whole blood in K2EDTA tubes following their own protocols. For TCRbeta analysis, collaborators shipped samples in one of three forms: frozen whole blood, isolated PBMCs, or DNA extracted from either of those sample types. Here is what the overall study found, with its caveats: Clinical and demographic metadata were provided uncurated, with the amount varying by source and participant.

TCRbeta CDR3 regions were amplified from genomic DNA by means of the immunoSEQ Assay, a bias-controlled multiplex PCR. The study's own analysis went as follows. The number of nucleated cells in each sample was estimated by amplification of reference gene primers within the assay. To quantify the absolute abundance of each unique TCRbeta CDR3 rearrangement, sequence reads were collapsed and filtered. For each sample, productive Simpson clonality was calculated as the square root of Simpson's diversity index across productive rearrangements. TCRdb provides this immuneACCESS table in a form limited to in-frame rearrangements. Some clones are lacking; in checked studies, under half of them reflect an unresolved V gene, and why the rest are absent is not known. V, J and clone size are taken as reported in that table, and D and trimming were inferred from the DNA itself. This sample comprises some 66,000 clones, roughly nine tenths of them detected only once. Together, the top ten hold 7.3% of the sample.

From the cysteine through the phenylalanine, the CDR3 covers 15 amino acids. Only the CDR3 region is kept as DNA, spanning 45 bases read in frame from base 1. Per the germline V gene (reference sequence), SGHNT is the CDR1 and YYREEE is the CDR2. V is clipped by 0 bases and J by 0 bases, and the sequence between their germline boundaries is 8 bases long. The chain is made from TRBV5-4 and TRBJ2-3; possibly the D gene is TRBD2, per 5 matching bases. Sample: peripheral blood. This clonotype originated in a human donor in a cohort sampled during active COVID-19. The CDR3 protein: CASSLERDSTDTQYF. The DNA sequence is as follows: TGTGCCAGCAGCTTGGAACGGGATAGCACAGATACGCAGTATTTT.